The rows below give T cell receptor beta chains drawn from one sample of a study of blood T cell repertoires in COVID-19. Clones were sequenced by immunoSEQ multiplex PCR, and TCRdb holds only the in-frame ones, with some missing. The data show approximately 200,000 clones, approximately 90% seen once. The source material was peripheral blood. These receptors were obtained from a man aged 70 or older with active or convalescent COVID-19. Both conserved end residues are part of each CDR3. D genes are given only for firm matches. Part of the rows lack a size; the others show once, few, many or a class for expanded clones.

j_gene	d_gene	v_gene	abundance	CDR3aa	CDR3nt
TRBJ2-1	NA	TRBV6-2/TRBV6-3	NA	CASSQRVEQFF	TGTGCCAGCAGCCAGAGGGTTGAGCAGTTCTTC
TRBJ2-5	TRBD1	TRBV19	NA	CASSLNRGRQETQYF	TGTGCCAGTAGTCTGAACAGGGGGCGGCAAGAGACCCAGTACTTC
TRBJ2-3	TRBD1	TRBV5-1	NA	CASSVTGLGGDTQYF	TGCGCCAGCAGCGTGACAGGGCTAGGGGGAGATACGCAGTATTTT
TRBJ1-6	NA	TRBV6-5	once	CASSRPGGDSPLHF	TGTGCCAGCAGTCGGCCCGGCGGGGATTCACCCCTCCACTTT
TRBJ2-5	TRBD1	TRBV5-4	NA	CASSFKDRGFETQYF	TGTGCCAGCAGCTTCAAGGACAGGGGGTTCGAGACCCAGTACTTC
TRBJ2-7	TRBD1	TRBV6-1	NA	CASSFPGQGGREQYF	TGTGCCAGCAGTTTCCCGGGACAGGGGGGGAGGGAGCAGTACTTC
TRBJ2-7	NA	TRBV5-5	NA	CASSPRDWSYEQYF	TGTGCCAGCAGCCCCCGGGACTGGTCCTACGAGCAGTACTTC
TRBJ1-4	TRBD1	TRBV6-1	NA	CASSVAGTGANEKLFF	TGTGCCAGCAGTGTGGCCGGGACAGGGGCTAATGAAAAACTGTTTTTT
TRBJ2-1	TRBD2	TRBV5-5	NA	CASRPGLAGVRSHNEQFF	TGTGCCAGCCGACCGGGACTAGCGGGAGTCCGGTCACACAATGAGCAGTTCTTC
TRBJ2-5	TRBD1	TRBV5-1	NA	CASSIEQGQGQTQYF	TGCGCCAGCAGCATCGAGCAGGGACAGGGCCAGACCCAGTACTTC
TRBJ1-1	NA	TRBV4-3	NA	CASSLTGYTEAFF	TGCGCCAGCAGTCTCACAGGATACACTGAAGCTTTCTTT
TRBJ1-4	NA	TRBV7-6	NA	CASSLSGATNEKLFF	TGTGCCAGCAGCTTATCTGGAGCAACTAATGAAAAACTGTTTTTT
TRBJ2-3	TRBD1	TRBV6-5	NA	CASTSGAGGPDTQYF	TGTGCCAGCACCTCTGGCGCAGGGGGCCCGGATACGCAGTATTTT
TRBJ2-3	TRBD2	TRBV27	once	CASSPRGLAGTDTQYF	TGTGCCAGCAGTCCCAGGGGACTAGCGGGCACAGATACGCAGTATTTT